This TCR beta chain emerged from a study of T cell repertoires in cytomegalovirus infection. The V end lost 2 bases, the J end lost 5 bases, and 11 bases lay between the germline ends. CDR3 length: 14 residues. CDR1 and CDR2 (germline): SGHDT, YYEEEE. TCRdb recomputed calls from the reads with MiXCR, one row per CDR3 protein. The data hold about 900,000 distinct CDR3 sequences, with approximately 33% observed a single time. This clonotype was observed a few times. As yet, its antigen is unknown. Study findings and constraints: The response measured ex vivo was dominated by TCR beta clonotypes (HLA-C-restricted and CMV-specific).

The sequence derives from a human donor in good health (CMV status not recorded). Some clones in this sample may be carry-over from other donors' samples. The rearrangement links TRBV5-6 to TRBJ2-1, with unresolved D. This specimen was cultured CD8+ T cells from PBMCs, taken from culture after CMV antigen stimulation. The CDR3 DNA sequence: TGTGCCAGCAGCTTTGGCCGGCCAGACAATGAGCAGTTCTTC. It yields the protein CASSFGRPDNEQFF.